This T cell receptor beta chain was sequenced for a study of vaccination and CD4 T cells after COVID-19. A remark on this clonotype: What it binds is not known.

The treatment: 10-day PBMC culture with coronavirus spike peptide pools or control peptides (ViraFEST assay). One should note that the unexposed donor's CD4+ T cells were collected before the COVID-19 pandemic (2011-2018). CD4+ T cells that had been cultured provided DNA sequenced with the Oncomine TCR Beta short-read assay. TCRdb fed the PCR reads into MiXCR, producing one record per CDR3 protein. Of approximately 3,600 distinct CDR3 sequences listed, under 30% are singletons. The length of the CDR3 is 12 residues. Germline V lookup: CDR1 DFQATT, CDR2 SNEGSKA (reference sequence). Trimming took 6 bases from V and 7 from J, leaving 15 bases between them.

The material sequenced was CD4+ T cells from blood, cultured in vitro. The rearrangement uses TRBV20-1 and TRBJ1-2; D is ambiguous. The origin of this receptor is a human donor in good health. Written as DNA, the CDR3 is TGCAGTGCAAGACGGTTTTCGGGTGGCTACACCTTC. As protein: CSARRFSGGYTF.